Following are 3 T cell receptor beta chains from one sample sequenced in a study of blood T cell repertoires in COVID-19. Libraries were prepared by immunoSEQ multiplex PCR; TCRdb keeps only in-frame clonotypes and omits some of them. There are around 310,000 clones in the sample; about 93% occur only once, and 6.8% lies in the top ten. The specimen was peripheral blood. The receptors originated from a woman in her twenties or thirties with COVID-19, enrolled during active disease.

The V and J genes are TRBV2 and TRBJ1-1, with D unclear. V was cut by 6 bases and J by 0 bases, with 5 bases left in between. The germline V gene encodes CDR1 SNHLY and CDR2 FYNNEI. CDR3 length equals 12 residues. The CDR3 spells CASRYMNTEAFF. CDR3 nucleotides: TGTGCCAGCAGGTACATGAACACTGAAGCTTTCTTT.

J is TRBJ2-3 and V is TRBV24-1; 14 positions match TRBD2. Trimming cost V 4 bases and J 7 bases; bases outside gene matches: 12. The CDR3 totals 18 residues. The germline gives CDR1 KGHDR, CDR2 SFDVKD. The CDR3 loop is CATSEPGLAGAGQHTQYF. The DNA for the CDR3 is TGTGCCACCAGTGAGCCGGGACTAGCGGGAGCCGGCCAACATACGCAGTATTTT.

The rearrangement links TRBV19 to TRBJ2-3, with 9 bases fitting TRBD1. Germline V lookup: CDR1 LNHDA, CDR2 SQIVND (reference sequence). J was trimmed by 4 bases and V by 5 bases; bases with no gene match: 4. CDR3 length equals 14 residues. In DNA, the CDR3 is TGTGCCAGTAGTCTGGGACAGGGACCAGATACGCAGTATTTT. Protein: CASSLGQGPDTQYF. Based on the CDR3 plus reference TRBV19 and TRBJ2-3, the full variable domain is DGGITQSPKYLFRKEGQNVTLSCEQNLNHDAMYWYRQDPGQGLRLIYYSQIVNDFQKGDIAEGYSVSREKKESFPLTVTSAQKNPTAFYLCASSLGQGPDTQYFGPGTRLTVL.